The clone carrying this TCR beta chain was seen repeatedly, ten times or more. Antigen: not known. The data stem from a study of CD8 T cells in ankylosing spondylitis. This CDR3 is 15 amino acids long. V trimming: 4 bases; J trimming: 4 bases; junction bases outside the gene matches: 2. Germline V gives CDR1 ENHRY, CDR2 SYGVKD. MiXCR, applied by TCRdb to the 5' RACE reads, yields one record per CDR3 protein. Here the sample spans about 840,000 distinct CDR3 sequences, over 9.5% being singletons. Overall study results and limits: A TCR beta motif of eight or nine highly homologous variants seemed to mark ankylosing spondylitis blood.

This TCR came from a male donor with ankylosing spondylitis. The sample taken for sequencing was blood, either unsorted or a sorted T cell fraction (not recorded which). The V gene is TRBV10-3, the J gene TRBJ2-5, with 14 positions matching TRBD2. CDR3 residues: CAISVTSGGGETQYF. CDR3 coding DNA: TGTGCCATCAGTGTGACTAGCGGGGGGGGAGAGACCCAGTACTTC.